Presented here are 23 T cell receptor beta chains from one specimen sequenced in a study of control samples from healthy donors and cancer patients. Sequenced by immunoSEQ multiplex PCR; TCRdb stores in-frame clones only, minus some. In the table there are about 180,000 clones, 90% to 95% of which are singletons. The sample taken for sequencing was blood. The receptor source for this set is a man aged 30-40 years in good health.

The genes are TRBV27 and TRBJ1-4; tentative D call: TRBD1 (6 bases). Germline loops: CDR1 MNHEY, CDR2 SMNVEV (reference sequence). The CDR3 is 14 residues long. V lost 2 bases and J 10 bases, leaving 14 bases between the germline ends. CDR3 sequence (DNA): TGTGCCAGCAGTTTAGCAACAGGGACTGGAAAACTGTTTTTT. Residues: CASSLATGTGKLFF.

The chain links TRBV4-1 to TRBJ1-1, with TRBD1 as a possible D gene (5 bases). V was cut by 1 base and J by 2 bases, with 11 bases left in between. Germline CDR1 reads MGHRA; CDR2 reads YSYEKL. The CDR3 is 15 residues long. CDR3 nucleotide sequence: TGCGCCAGCAGCCAAGTGGTTGGGGACAACACTGAAGCTTTCTTT. This sequence encodes CASSQVVGDNTEAFF.

The CDR3 DNA reads as TGTGCCAGCAGTTACGTGAACACCGGGGAGCTGTTTTTT. Its protein product is CASSYVNTGELFF. The J gene is TRBJ2-2, the V gene TRBV6-2 or TRBV6-3, with D unclear. Germline V lookup: CDR1 MNHEY, CDR2 SVGEGT. The ends were cut back, 2 bases at V and 1 base at J, with 2 bases in the middle. The CDR3 extends over 13 amino acids.

This chain links TRBV5-1 with TRBJ2-7, with D possibly being TRBD1 (6 bases). The V and J ends lost 4 bases and 4 bases respectively, with 15 bases between them. The CDR3 runs 14 residues. The V gene's germline CDR1 is SGHRS and CDR2 YFSETQ. CDR3 protein: CASSPARGVYEQYF. CDR3 nucleotides: TGCGCCAGCAGCCCGGCCAGGGGCGTATACGAGCAGTACTTC.

The rearrangement links TRBV4-1 to TRBJ2-1; 9 nucleotides align to TRBD1. The CDR3 runs to 16 residues. V was pared by 3 bases and J by 6 bases, with 9 bases of the junction left unmatched. Germline V CDR1 and CDR2: MGHRA, YSYEKL. CDR3 protein: CASSQTGTGILNEQFF. The CDR3 DNA follows: TGCGCCAGCAGCCAGACTGGGACAGGGATTCTCAATGAGCAGTTCTTC.

The chain has TRBV3-1 (or the pseudogene TRBV3-2) and TRBJ2-1; the D is unclear. Per germline, CDR1 LGHDT and CDR2 YNNKEL (reference sequence). The V and J ends lost 4 bases and 4 bases respectively, with 8 bases between them. The CDR3 totals 13 residues. CDR3: CASSPLRYNEQFF. The CDR3, as DNA: TGTGCCAGCAGCCCTCTCAGATACAATGAGCAGTTCTTC.

Comment on this clone: This same CDR3 is encoded by further DNA sequences in the sample. CDR3 nucleotides: TGTGCCAGCAGCTTGGAAGGGGCAAGCACAGATACGCAGTATTTT. Protein sequence: CASSLEGASTDTQYF. This chain links TRBV5-4 with TRBJ2-3; perhaps TRBD1 as D (5 bases). The CDR3 has 15 residues. V was clipped by 0 bases and J by 0 bases, with 8 bases between them. The germline V gene has CDR1 SGHNT and CDR2 YYREEE (reference sequence).

The gene calls are TRBV7-8 and TRBJ1-5; D might be TRBD1 (5 bases). CDR1 is SGHVS and CDR2 is FQNEAQ in the germline V gene. This CDR3 is 13 amino acids long. V was trimmed by 5 bases and J by 5 bases, leaving 10 bases between them. The CDR3 bases are TGTGCCAGCAGCCTGGGGGTGGATCAGCCCCAGCATTTT. Protein sequence: CASSLGVDQPQHF.

The genes are TRBV29-1 and TRBJ2-7; tentatively, D is TRBD1 (7 bases). The CDR3 is 15 residues long. Germline V gene sequence: CDR1 SQVTM, CDR2 ANQGSEA. The V gene lost 3 bases and the J gene lost 3 bases, with 18 bases spanning the gap. The CDR3 here is CSVEGPAGQFYEQYF. CDR3 nucleotides: TGCAGCGTTGAGGGACCCGCGGGACAGTTCTACGAGCAGTACTTC.

The genes are TRBV3-1 (or the pseudogene TRBV3-2) and TRBJ1-6; D possibly corresponds to TRBD1 (5 bases). Germline V gene lookup returns CDR1 LGHDT and CDR2 YNNKEL (reference sequence). This CDR3 comprises 14 residues. With 4 bases removed from V and 9 bases from J, the gap between germline ends came to 13 bases. The CDR3 nucleotides are TGTGCCAGCAGCCTATCCCAGGGCGGTTCACCCCTCCACTTT. It specifies CASSLSQGGSPLHF.

The chain couples TRBV13 to TRBJ2-7; tentative D call: TRBD2 (6 bases). V gave up 5 bases and J gave up 3 bases, with 14 bases separating them. The CDR3 has 14 amino acids. Germline CDR1 PRHDT, CDR2 FYEKMQ (reference sequence). CDR3 protein: CASSPLGGRYEQYF. For the CDR3, the DNA is TGTGCCAGCAGCCCCCTCGGGGGTCGCTACGAGCAGTACTTC.

This chain uses TRBV7-8 with TRBJ2-7, with D perhaps TRBD1 (6 bases). This CDR3 contains 13 residues. V dropped 5 bases and J dropped 5 bases, with 13 bases sitting between them. The germline V gene has CDR1 SGHVS and CDR2 FQNEAQ. In nucleotides, the CDR3 is TGTGCCAGCAGCCTGGGACATCACGACGAGCAGTACTTC. It specifies CASSLGHHDEQYF. Variable domain in full (rest from reference TRBV7-8 and TRBJ2-7): GAGVSQSPRYKVAKRGQDVALRCDPISGHVSLFWYQQALGQGPEFLTYFQNEAQLDKSGLPSDRFFAERPEGSVSTLKIQRTQQEDSAVYLCASSLGHHDEQYFGPGTRLTVT.

V and J are TRBV19 and TRBJ1-5; 7 bases line up with TRBD1. After removal of 7 bases from V and 6 bases from J, the junction contained 6 bases not matched to a gene. The V gene's germline CDR1 is LNHDA and CDR2 SQIVND (reference sequence). The CDR3 is 13 amino acids. CDR3 coding DNA: TGTGCCAGTACCGACAGGGAGGGTCAGCCCCAGCATTTT. This translates into CASTDREGQPQHF.

This chain links TRBV6-5 with TRBJ1-4; D gene uncertain. The CDR3 has 13 residues. Deletions cut 7 bases from V and 7 bases from J, with 13 bases between. Looked up from germline, CDR1 is MNHEY and CDR2 is SVGAGI. The CDR3 DNA follows: TGTGCCAGCACCCGGGTGGGAGGTGAAAAACTGTTTTTT. As protein: CASTRVGGEKLFF.

V is TRBV3-1 (or the pseudogene TRBV3-2) and J is TRBJ2-3; 10 bases fit TRBD1. The V and J ends lost 5 bases and 6 bases, in that order; junction bases with no gene match: 11. The length of the CDR3 is 16 residues. Germline values: CDR1 LGHDT, CDR2 YNNKEL (reference sequence). The CDR3 bases are TGTGCCAGCAGCGAAGCCCGGGGACAGGGGATGGATACGCAGTATTTT. Protein: CASSEARGQGMDTQYF.

The chain has TRBV9 and TRBJ2-7; weak D call: TRBD2 (6 bases). V lost 2 bases and J lost 9, with 24 bases in between. Germline CDR1 SGDLS, CDR2 YYNGEE. There are 16 residues in the CDR3. The CDR3 nucleotides read TGTGCCAGCAGCGTCGAGGGCGGGGTGGGGATAGTCGGGCAGTACTTC. It codes for CASSVEGGVGIVGQYF.

The V and J genes are TRBV19 and TRBJ2-7, with 11 bases that match TRBD2. Looked up from germline, CDR1 is LNHDA and CDR2 is SQIVND (reference sequence). CDR3 length: 15 amino acids. After removal of 4 bases from V and 2 bases from J, the junction contained 4 bases not matched to a gene. The CDR3 bases are TGTGCCAGTAGTACGGGACTAGCGGTGACCTACGAGCAGTACTTC. This gives the protein CASSTGLAVTYEQYF.

The chain joins TRBV11-2 to TRBJ2-7, with TRBD1 matching over 8 bases. Per the germline V gene, CDR1 is SGHAT and CDR2 is FQNNGV. The V gene end was trimmed by 5 bases and the J gene end by 3 bases; junction bases not matched to a gene: 9. The CDR3 has 15 amino acids. The CDR3 spells CASSKSQGAVYEQYF. The CDR3 bases are TGTGCCAGCAGCAAAAGCCAGGGGGCGGTCTACGAGCAGTACTTC.

This clone occurred once. The chain carries TRBV11-3 and TRBJ2-5, with D possibly being TRBD1 (6 bases). The germline V and J ends were trimmed by 2 bases and 3 bases, with 10 bases remaining between them. CDR3 length: 14 residues. The germline V gene encodes CDR1 SGHNT and CDR2 YENEEA. The CDR3 DNA follows: TGTGCCAGCAGCTTAAGGGGGAAAGAAGAGACCCAGTACTTC. Its protein product is CASSLRGKEETQYF.

The rearrangement uses TRBV5-1 and TRBJ2-1, with 11 bases lining up with TRBD2. The CDR3 is made up of 17 amino acids. V was clipped by 4 bases and J by 0 bases; unmatched bases: 6. From germline, CDR1 is SGHRS and CDR2 YFSETQ. The DNA of the CDR3 is TGCGCCAGCAGCATGACTAGCGGGGATCCCTCCTACAATGAGCAGTTCTTC. It yields the protein CASSMTSGDPSYNEQFF.

V is TRBV3-1 (or the pseudogene TRBV3-2) and J is TRBJ1-3, with D maybe TRBD1 (5 bases). Trimming stripped 0 bases from V and 0 bases from J, with 6 bases between. There are 15 residues in the CDR3. In germline, CDR1 is LGHDT, CDR2 YNNKEL (reference sequence). In nucleotides, the CDR3 is TGTGCCAGCAGCCAAGAGGGACGCTCTGGAAACACCATATATTTT. This codes for CASSQEGRSGNTIYF.

The chain employs TRBV12-3 or TRBV12-4 and TRBJ2-7; D gene unclear. Trimming took 6 bases from V and 6 from J, leaving 9 bases between them. The CDR3 is 11 residues long. This CDR3 is CASSLNSEQYF. The CDR3 DNA sequence: TGTGCCAGCAGCCTTAACTCCGAGCAGTACTTC.

This clone has a handful of counts. The rearrangement links TRBV4-3 to TRBJ2-7; D not certain. Germline assignment: CDR1 LGHNA and CDR2 YSLEER. The germline V and J ends were trimmed by 3 bases and 1 base, with 10 bases remaining between them. This CDR3 has 14 residues. The CDR3 here is CASSQQRMSYEQYF. The CDR3 bases are TGCGCCAGCAGCCAGCAAAGGATGTCCTACGAGCAGTACTTC.